This T cell receptor beta chain was sequenced in a study of cytomegalovirus exposure and HLA in healthy donors. The wider study: In an early release, HLA-typed donors contributed tens of millions of unique TCR sequences. Falling in the Caucasian-associated ancestry cluster were roughly 86% of approximately 410 genotyped donors.

In regard to this clone: Its antigen remains unknown.

Whole-study findings and limits: Judged likely to be a sequencing artifact was a cluster of highly shared sequence variants. According to reports, the classifier identified cytomegalovirus status with high specificity and sensitivity.

CDR1 MNHNS and CDR2 SASEGT come from the germline V gene. The V end lost 5 bases, the J end lost 6 bases, and 11 bases lay between the germline ends. The CDR3 is 13 amino acids. Amplification used 60 Vbeta primers and 13 Jbeta primers. Here immunoSEQ multiplex PCR was the method, and the copy in TCRdb shows in-frame clones only, minus some. The listing contains about 88,000 clones. The chain is built from TRBV6-1 and TRBJ1-5; D not resolved. The sample consisted of PBMCs. The TCR originated in a girl between 10 and 17 years old in good health and CMV-seropositive. The CDR3: CASSPGGGQPQHF. CDR3 DNA sequence: TGTGCCAGCAGTCCCGGTGGAGGTCAGCCCCAGCATTTT.